The next 18 T cell receptor beta chains were all read from a single sample in a study of blood T cell repertoires in COVID-19. Here immunoSEQ multiplex PCR was the method, and the copy in TCRdb shows in-frame clones only, minus some. This sample has fewer than 500,000 clones, with approximately 90% found just once. Sequenced input: PBMCs or T cells enriched from blood (not recorded which). The receptors originated from a woman aged 18-29 years with acute COVID-19.

The genes are TRBV6-2 or TRBV6-3 and TRBJ1-2; D not resolved. The V gene's germline CDR1 is MNHEY and CDR2 SVGEGT. Deletions cut 0 bases from V and 3 bases from J, with 14 bases between. This CDR3 contains 16 residues. CDR3 region: CASSYSSRTRDYGYTF. The CDR3 DNA sequence: TGTGCCAGCAGTTACTCGTCCAGGACTCGGGACTATGGCTACACCTTC.

This rearrangement joins TRBV5-1 to TRBJ2-1; 7 nucleotides align to TRBD2. V trimming: 0 bases; J trimming: 4 bases; junction bases outside the gene matches: 7. This CDR3 is built from 16 residues. Germline values: CDR1 SGHRS, CDR2 YFSETQ. This chain's CDR3 is CASSLAGGSGYNEQFF. The CDR3 region has the DNA TGCGCCAGCAGCTTGGCGGGGGGTAGCGGATACAATGAGCAGTTCTTC.

The chain carries TRBV7-6 and TRBJ2-2, with D possibly matching TRBD1 (5 bases). Germline values: CDR1 SGHVS, CDR2 FNYEAQ. This CDR3 contains 15 residues. V was pared by 1 base and J by 0 bases, with 6 bases between. CDR3 region: CASSLVGANTGELFF. CDR3 nucleotides: TGTGCCAGCAGCTTAGTAGGGGCGAACACCGGGGAGCTGTTTTTT.

The CDR3 is CASSQDADYGYTF. The CDR3 nucleotides are TGCGCCAGCAGCCAAGATGCAGATTATGGCTACACCTTC. V and J are TRBV4-3 and TRBJ1-2; the D is unclear. The CDR3 is 13 amino acids. CDR1 is LGHNA and CDR2 is YSLEER in the germline V gene. Trimming took off 0 bases at V and 5 bases at J, with 7 bases between the two ends.

This clone was picked up one time. The chain couples TRBV3-1 (or the pseudogene TRBV3-2) to TRBJ1-4, with D unresolved. Germline assignment: CDR1 LGHDT and CDR2 YNNKEL (reference sequence). CDR3 length: 18 residues. Trimming removed 0 bases at V and 3 bases at J, with 17 bases between. The CDR3 coding sequence is TGTGCCAGCAGCCAAGATCGATCAGGTATCTTCGCTAATGAAAAACTGTTTTTT. Amino acids: CASSQDRSGIFANEKLFF.

This chain uses TRBV5-4 with TRBJ2-7; 8 nucleotides match TRBD2. Germline lookup yields CDR1 SGHNT and CDR2 YYREEE (reference sequence). The CDR3 sequence is 14 residues long. Losses at the gene ends were 6 bases for V and 2 bases for J; bases not matched to a gene: 7. The CDR3 sequence is CASTSSGRTYEQYF. CDR3 in DNA: TGTGCCAGCACCTCTAGCGGGCGAACCTACGAGCAGTACTTC.

The table lists this clone with a count of one. The rearrangement links TRBV9 to TRBJ1-6; no clear D gene. CDR1 is SGDLS and CDR2 is YYNGEE in the germline V gene. This CDR3 has 14 residues. Trimming took off 2 bases at V and 5 bases at J, with 8 bases between the two ends. The CDR3 DNA is TGTGCCAGCAGCGTGGGCCCCGATAATTCACCCCTCCACTTT. Translated, it gives CASSVGPDNSPLHF.

To note about this clone: One end of the junction varies from germline; a read error may be responsible. This chain connects TRBV4-3 to TRBJ2-7, with D hard to call. Germline V gene lookup returns CDR1 LGHNA and CDR2 YSLEER. CDR3 size: 13 residues. This CDR3 is CASSQGRRLPSDF. The CDR3 coding sequence is TGCGCCAGCAGCCAAGGGCGCAGACTCCCTTCGGACTTC.

This chain links TRBV11-2 with TRBJ2-1; D is perhaps TRBD2 (6 bases). The CDR3 totals 16 residues. Germline loops: CDR1 SGHAT, CDR2 FQNNGV. V lost 1 base, J lost 7 bases, and 17 bases lay in between. The CDR3 DNA follows: TGTGCCAGCAGCTTAGTTGGCGGGGTGGAAGAAAATGAGCAGTTCTTC. Its translation is CASSLVGGVEENEQFF.

The chain uses TRBV7-8 and TRBJ2-7; D possibly corresponds to TRBD2 (5 bases). The length of the CDR3 is 14 residues. V lost 3 bases, J lost 3 bases, and 12 bases lay in between. Germline loops: CDR1 SGHVS, CDR2 FQNEAQ. CDR3 sequence reads: CASSFAGEGYEQYF. In DNA form, the CDR3 reads TGTGCCAGCAGCTTCGCCGGAGAGGGCTACGAGCAGTACTTC.

In this sample, this clone turned up a few times. The chain recombines TRBV2 with TRBJ2-5, with 9 bases that match TRBD2. The V gene end was trimmed by 8 bases and the J gene end by 5 bases; junction bases not matched to a gene: 9. The CDR3 covers 14 residues. The V gene's germline CDR1 is SNHLY and CDR2 FYNNEI. This CDR3 reads CASLFSGSRETQYF. DNA for the CDR3: TGTGCCAGCCTGTTTAGCGGGAGTCGTGAGACCCAGTACTTC.

This chain links TRBV16 with TRBJ1-2; no reliable D call. CDR3 length: 14 amino acids. CDR1 is KGHSY and CDR2 is FQNENV in the germline V gene. Deletions cut 1 base from V and 5 bases from J, with 11 bases between. CDR3 in amino acids: CASSQFGGNYGYTF. Written as DNA, the CDR3 is TGTGCCAGCAGCCAATTCGGAGGGAATTATGGCTACACCTTC.

The chain recombines TRBV7-9 with TRBJ2-2; 8 bases agree with TRBD1. The CDR3 spans 15 residues. J was trimmed by 4 bases and V by 1 base; bases with no gene match: 2. The germline gives CDR1 SEHNR, CDR2 FQNEAQ (reference sequence). CDR3 protein: CASSLGDRGTGELFF. CDR3 nucleotide sequence: TGTGCCAGCAGCTTAGGTGACAGGGGCACCGGGGAGCTGTTTTTT.

The chain has TRBV11-1 and TRBJ1-1; no clear D gene. Per germline, CDR1 SGHAT and CDR2 FQDESV (reference sequence). This CDR3 has 13 residues. V gave up 5 bases and J gave up 4 bases, with 11 bases separating them. Here the CDR3 reads CASSPRGSTEAFF. The CDR3 nucleotides are TGTGCCAGCAGCCCAAGAGGAAGCACTGAAGCTTTCTTT. Drawing the rest from reference TRBV11-1 and TRBJ1-1, the complete variable domain is EAEVAQSPRYKITEKSQAVAFWCDPISGHATLYWYRQILGQGPELLVQFQDESVVDDSQLPKDRFSAERLKGVDSTLKIQPAELGDSAMYLCASSPRGSTEAFFGQGTRLTVV.

V usage is TRBV10-3 and J usage is TRBJ2-5; 7 positions match TRBD2. Trimming at V came to 6 bases and at J to 4 bases, leaving 11 bases not matched to a gene. This CDR3 has 15 amino acids. Germline CDR1 reads ENHRY; CDR2 reads SYGVKD. The CDR3 spells CAISPAGEGRETQYF. Written as DNA, the CDR3 is TGTGCCATCAGCCCCGCGGGGGAGGGACGAGAGACCCAGTACTTC.

This clone came up once. The chain couples TRBV3-1 (or the pseudogene TRBV3-2) to TRBJ1-1; D is unresolved. V lost 4 bases and J lost 4, with 13 bases in between. The germline CDR1 and CDR2 sequences are LGHDT and YNNKEL (reference sequence). The CDR3 is 14 residues long. The CDR3, as DNA: TGTGCCAGCAGCCGAGTGGAAAGAGGCACTGAAGCTTTCTTT. This encodes CASSRVERGTEAFF.

The chain is built from TRBV2 and TRBJ2-1, with 10 bases fitting TRBD1. In germline, CDR1 is SNHLY, CDR2 FYNNEI. The V segment lost 4 bases and the J segment 8 bases; nucleotides outside the gene matches: 8. The CDR3 spans 15 residues. The CDR3 spells CASSGQGALFHEQFF. The CDR3 DNA reads TGTGCCAGCAGTGGACAGGGGGCCCTTTTCCATGAGCAGTTCTTC.

Here the CDR3 DNA reads TGTGCCAGCATTGAAGGGACAGGGTCCTACAATGAGCAGTTCTTC. Encoded protein: CASIEGTGSYNEQFF. J is TRBJ2-1 and V is TRBV3-1 (or the pseudogene TRBV3-2); 9 positions match TRBD1. From germline, CDR1 is LGHDT and CDR2 YNNKEL (reference sequence). The CDR3 length is 15 residues. The V segment lost 7 bases and the J segment 1 base; nucleotides outside the gene matches: 5.